The rows below give T cell receptor beta chains drawn from one sample of a study of post-analysis software for immune sequencing data. MiXCR, run by TCRdb on the PCR reads, gives a single entry per CDR3 protein. The sample has hundreds of thousands of distinct CDR3 sequences, 25% to 30% seen once. What was sequenced was blood. These receptors originate from a girl aged 10 to 17 with multiple sclerosis. Both conserved end residues are part of each CDR3. A D gene is named only where the DNA matches it firmly. Size tells how often a clone was seen (once, few, many) or the class of an expanded clone, and some rows leave it out.

d_gene,abundance,j_gene,v_gene,CDR3aa,CDR3nt
.,.,TRBJ1-1,TRBV29-1,CSAALMARGRTEAFF,TGCAGCGCAGCGTTGATGGCTAGGGGAAGGACTGAAGCTTTCTTT
.,.,TRBJ1-2,TRBV4-1,CASSQGVGVEYYGYTF,TGCGCCAGCAGCCAAGGGGTGGGGGTGGAGTACTATGGCTACACCTTC
.,.,TRBJ2-7,TRBV20-1,CSARSTEYWGNEQYF,TGCAGTGCTAGATCTACAGAGTACTGGGGCAACGAGCAGTACTTC
.,.,TRBJ2-3,TRBV5-5,CASSKGGAGNADTQYF,TGTGCCAGCAGTAAAGGGGGGGCAGGGAATGCGGATACGCAGTATTTT
TRBD1,few,TRBJ2-7,TRBV18,CASSPDRVPYEQYF,TGTGCCAGCTCACCGGACAGGGTCCCCTACGAGCAGTACTTC
.,.,TRBJ2-3,TRBV9,CASSVDSGLGDTQYF,TGTGCCAGCAGCGTAGATTCAGGGCTTGGTGATACGCAGTATTTT
TRBD1,.,TRBJ2-1,TRBV7-2,CASSIRDRGNDEQFF,TGTGCCAGCAGCATACGGGACAGGGGGAATGATGAGCAGTTCTTC
.,.,TRBJ1-1,TRBV7-9,CASSLARSGFTEAFF,TGTGCCAGCAGCTTAGCCAGATCGGGGTTCACTGAAGCTTTCTTT
TRBD2,.,TRBJ2-5,TRBV20-1,CSASTTDARWREAQYF,TGCAGTGCCAGCACTACGGACGCCCGATGGCGGGAGGCCCAGTACTTC
TRBD2,.,TRBJ2-1,TRBV11-2,CASSPRGGRAHEQFF,TGTGCCAGCAGCCCACGGGGGGGCCGCGCCCATGAGCAGTTCTTC
TRBD1,few,TRBJ1-5,TRBV10-3,CAINDRDDQPQHF,TGTGCCATCAACGACAGGGATGACCAGCCCCAGCATTTT
.,many,TRBJ2-1,TRBV9,CASSPRLAPNEQFF,TGTGCCAGCAGCCCCCGGCTAGCGCCCAATGAGCAGTTCTTC
.,.,TRBJ2-1,TRBV7-3,CASSLNGGPPNEQFF,TGTGCCAGCAGCTTAAACGGTGGACCCCCCAATGAGCAGTTCTTC
.,.,TRBJ1-1,TRBV12-3/TRBV12-4,CASSSPGRPANTEAFF,TGTGCCAGTAGTTCACCGGGTCGCCCGGCGAACACTGAAGCTTTCTTT
TRBD1,.,TRBJ2-1,TRBV7-8,CASSLTGTGGWNEQFF,TGTGCCAGCAGTCTCACCGGGACAGGGGGGTGGAATGAGCAGTTCTTC
TRBD2,many,TRBJ2-5,TRBV29-1,CSVEKNSGRVQYF,TGCAGCGTCGAAAAGAATAGCGGGAGGGTGCAGTACTTC
.,.,TRBJ2-4,TRBV5-1,CASSADWENIQYF,TGCGCCAGCAGCGCCGACTGGGAGAACATTCAGTACTTC
.,.,TRBJ2-7,TRBV20-1,CSARVYRISYEQYF,TGCAGTGCTAGAGTGTACCGAATTTCCTACGAGCAGTACTTC
.,few,TRBJ1-1,TRBV20-1,CSAPPGDIYTEAFF,TGCAGTGCTCCGCCTGGAGACATTTACACTGAAGCTTTCTTT
.,.,TRBJ2-7,TRBV6-2/TRBV6-3,CASGEGASYNEQYF,TGTGCCAGCGGGGAGGGGGCCTCCTACAATGAGCAGTACTTC
TRBD2,.,TRBJ2-2,TRBV24-1,CATRGQAGVTGELFF,TGTGCCACCAGGGGTCAAGCGGGAGTGACGGGGGAGCTGTTTTTT
.,few,TRBJ1-4,TRBV12-3/TRBV12-4,CASSSVREKLFF,TGTGCCAGCAGTTCCGTGCGCGAAAAACTGTTTTTT
.,.,TRBJ1-1,TRBV28,CASSFRVGTEAFF,TGTGCCAGCAGTTTCCGGGTGGGCACTGAAGCTTTCTTT
TRBD1,.,TRBJ1-1,TRBV5-6,CAGSTYRGQTEAFF,TGTGCCGGCAGCACCTACAGGGGTCAAACTGAAGCTTTCTTT
.,.,TRBJ2-5,TRBV4-2,CASSPFFGGRGKETQYF,TGTGCCAGCAGCCCTTTCTTTGGGGGACGAGGAAAAGAGACCCAGTACTTC
.,.,TRBJ2-1,TRBV7-2,CASSLALSGWSSYNEQFF,TGTGCCAGCAGCTTAGCCCTGTCGGGATGGAGCTCCTACAATGAGCAGTTCTTC
.,.,TRBJ2-2,TRBV6-5,CASRRGNTGELFF,TGTGCCAGCAGGAGGGGGAACACCGGGGAGCTGTTTTTT
TRBD2,.,TRBJ2-7,TRBV11-2,CASSLDVWQGEREAYNEQYF,TGTGCCAGCAGCTTAGATGTCTGGCAAGGTGAGCGGGAGGCCTACAATGAGCAGTACTTC
.,many,TRBJ2-1,TRBV29-1,CSGGGNEQFF,TGCAGCGGCGGTGGGAATGAGCAGTTCTTC